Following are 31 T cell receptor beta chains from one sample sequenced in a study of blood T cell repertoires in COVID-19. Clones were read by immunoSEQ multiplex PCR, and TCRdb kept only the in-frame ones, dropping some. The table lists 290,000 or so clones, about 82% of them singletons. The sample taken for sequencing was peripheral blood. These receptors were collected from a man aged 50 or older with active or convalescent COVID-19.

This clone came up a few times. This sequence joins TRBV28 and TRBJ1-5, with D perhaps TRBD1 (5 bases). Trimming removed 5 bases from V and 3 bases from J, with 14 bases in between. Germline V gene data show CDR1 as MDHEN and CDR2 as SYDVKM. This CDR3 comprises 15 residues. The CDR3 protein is CASSPLRQLNQPQHF. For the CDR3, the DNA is TGTGCCAGCAGTCCCCTGCGACAGCTCAATCAGCCCCAGCATTTT.

In nucleotides, the CDR3 is TGTGCCAGCAGCTTGACGGCAGGGATCAATGAGCAGTTCTTC. It encodes CASSLTAGINEQFF. This sequence joins TRBV7-3 and TRBJ2-1, with a tentative D call TRBD1 (5 bases). The CDR3 has 14 residues. CDR1 is SGHTA, CDR2 FQGTGA, per germline. Trimming removed 3 bases from V and 6 bases from J, with 12 bases in between.

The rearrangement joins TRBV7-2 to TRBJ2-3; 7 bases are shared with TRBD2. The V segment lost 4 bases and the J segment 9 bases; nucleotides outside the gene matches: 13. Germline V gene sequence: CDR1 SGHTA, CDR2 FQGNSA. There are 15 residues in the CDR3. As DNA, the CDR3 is TGTGCCAGCAGCTCCGGCCAGGCTGGGGGGGGAACGCAGTATTTT. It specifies CASSSGQAGGGTQYF.

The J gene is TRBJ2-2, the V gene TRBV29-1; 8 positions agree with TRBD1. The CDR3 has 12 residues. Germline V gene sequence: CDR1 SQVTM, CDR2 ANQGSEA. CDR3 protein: CSGGSNTGELFF. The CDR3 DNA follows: TGCTCAGGGGGCTCTAACACCGGGGAGCTGTTTTTT.

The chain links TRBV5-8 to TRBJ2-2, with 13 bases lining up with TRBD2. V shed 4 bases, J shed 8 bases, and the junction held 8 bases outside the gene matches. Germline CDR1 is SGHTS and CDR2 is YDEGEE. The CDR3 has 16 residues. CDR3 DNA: TGTGCCAGCAGCCTCTCTGGACTAGCGGGAGTGGGGGAGCTGTTTTTT. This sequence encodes CASSLSGLAGVGELFF.

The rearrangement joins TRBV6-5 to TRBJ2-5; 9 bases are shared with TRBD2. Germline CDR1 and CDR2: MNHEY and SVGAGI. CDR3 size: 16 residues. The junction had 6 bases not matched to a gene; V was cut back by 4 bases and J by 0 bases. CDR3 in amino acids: CASSSPSGAYQETQYF. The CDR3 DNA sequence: TGTGCCAGCAGTTCTCCTAGCGGGGCGTACCAAGAGACCCAGTACTTC.

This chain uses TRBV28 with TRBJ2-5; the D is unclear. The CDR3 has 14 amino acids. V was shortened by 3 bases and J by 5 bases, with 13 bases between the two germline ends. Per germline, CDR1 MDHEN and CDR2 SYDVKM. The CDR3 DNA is TGTGCCAGCAGTTTCGGAGATCGTTTCGAGACCCAGTACTTC. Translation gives CASSFGDRFETQYF.

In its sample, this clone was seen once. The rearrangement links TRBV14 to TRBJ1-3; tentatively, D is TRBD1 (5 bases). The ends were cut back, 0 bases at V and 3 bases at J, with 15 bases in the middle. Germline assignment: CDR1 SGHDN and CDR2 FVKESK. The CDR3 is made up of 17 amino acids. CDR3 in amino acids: CASSQEGAVSHGNTIYF. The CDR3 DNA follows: TGTGCCAGCAGCCAAGAAGGGGCCGTCTCTCATGGAAACACCATATATTTT.

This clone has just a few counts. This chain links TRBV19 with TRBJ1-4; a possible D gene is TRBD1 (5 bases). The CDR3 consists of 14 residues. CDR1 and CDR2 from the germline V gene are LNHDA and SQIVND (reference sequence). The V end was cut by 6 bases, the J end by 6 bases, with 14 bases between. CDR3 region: CASRMTGGHEKLFF. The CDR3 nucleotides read TGTGCCAGTAGGATGACGGGGGGTCATGAAAAACTGTTTTTT.

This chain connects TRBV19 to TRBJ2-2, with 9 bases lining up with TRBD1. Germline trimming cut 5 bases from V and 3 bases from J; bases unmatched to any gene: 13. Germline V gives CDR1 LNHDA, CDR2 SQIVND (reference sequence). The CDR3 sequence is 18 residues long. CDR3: CASSSPAGTGRYTGELFF. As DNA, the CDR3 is TGTGCCAGTAGTTCTCCCGCCGGGACAGGGCGTTACACCGGGGAGCTGTTTTTT.

CDR3 sequence: CASGYMGQGHYGYTF. The CDR3 DNA follows: TGTGCCAGCGGCTACATGGGACAGGGGCACTATGGCTACACCTTC. This chain uses TRBV5-4 with TRBJ1-2, with 10 bases matching TRBD1. Germline V CDR1 and CDR2: SGHNT, YYREEE (reference sequence). This CDR3 region has 15 residues. The V segment lost 7 bases and the J segment 3 bases; nucleotides outside the gene matches: 9.

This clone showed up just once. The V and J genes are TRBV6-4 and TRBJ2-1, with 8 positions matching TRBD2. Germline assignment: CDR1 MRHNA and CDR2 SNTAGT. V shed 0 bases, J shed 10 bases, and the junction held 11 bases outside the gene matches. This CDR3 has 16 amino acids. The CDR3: CASSDSSAGGGGEQFF. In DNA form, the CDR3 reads TGTGCCAGCAGTGACTCGTCCGCGGGAGGAGGGGGGGAGCAGTTCTTC.

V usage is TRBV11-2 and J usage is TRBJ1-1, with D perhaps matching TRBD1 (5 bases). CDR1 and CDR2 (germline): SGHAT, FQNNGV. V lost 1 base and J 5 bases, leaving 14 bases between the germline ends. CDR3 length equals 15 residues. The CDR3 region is CASSLVVGRGTEAFF. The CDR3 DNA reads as TGTGCCAGCAGCTTAGTGGTGGGGCGCGGTACTGAAGCTTTCTTT.

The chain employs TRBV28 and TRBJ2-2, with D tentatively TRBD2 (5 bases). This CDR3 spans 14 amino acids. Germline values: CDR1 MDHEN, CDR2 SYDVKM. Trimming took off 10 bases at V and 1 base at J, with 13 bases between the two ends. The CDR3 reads CATFLGGNTGELFF. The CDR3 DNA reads TGTGCCACCTTTTTAGGAGGGAACACCGGGGAGCTGTTTTTT.

The CDR3 bases are TGTGCCACCAGCTCCGGCGGGAGCCTTTACAATGAGCAGTTCTTC. Amino acids: CATSSGGSLYNEQFF. The chain joins TRBV15 to TRBJ2-1; 7 bases fit TRBD2. The CDR3 contains 15 residues. Germline values: CDR1 LNHNV, CDR2 YYDKDF (reference sequence). V lost 5 bases and J lost 4; bases outside the gene matches: 8.

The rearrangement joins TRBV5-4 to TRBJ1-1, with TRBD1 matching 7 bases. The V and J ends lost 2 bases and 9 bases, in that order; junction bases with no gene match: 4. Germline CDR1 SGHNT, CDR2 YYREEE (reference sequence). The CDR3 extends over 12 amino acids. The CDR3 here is CASSFRGRKAFF. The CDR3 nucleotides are TGTGCCAGCAGCTTTAGGGGGCGAAAAGCTTTCTTT.

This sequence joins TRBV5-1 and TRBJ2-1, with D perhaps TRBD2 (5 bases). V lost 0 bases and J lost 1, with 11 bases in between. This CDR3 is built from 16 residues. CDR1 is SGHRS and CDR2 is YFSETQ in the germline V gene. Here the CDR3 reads CASSLASWESYNEQFF. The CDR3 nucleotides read TGCGCCAGCAGCTTGGCCTCGTGGGAGTCCTACAATGAGCAGTTCTTC.

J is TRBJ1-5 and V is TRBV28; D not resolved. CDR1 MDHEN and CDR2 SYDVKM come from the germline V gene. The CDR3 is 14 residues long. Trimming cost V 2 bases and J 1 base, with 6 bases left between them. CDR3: CASSLRRSNQPQHF. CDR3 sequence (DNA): TGTGCCAGCAGTTTACGGAGGAGCAATCAGCCCCAGCATTTT.

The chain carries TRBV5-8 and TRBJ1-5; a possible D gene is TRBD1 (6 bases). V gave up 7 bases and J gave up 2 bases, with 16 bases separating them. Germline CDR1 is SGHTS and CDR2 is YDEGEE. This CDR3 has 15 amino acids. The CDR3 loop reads CASGDNRARNQPQHF. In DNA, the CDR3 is TGTGCCAGCGGGGATAACAGGGCCCGCAATCAGCCCCAGCATTTT.

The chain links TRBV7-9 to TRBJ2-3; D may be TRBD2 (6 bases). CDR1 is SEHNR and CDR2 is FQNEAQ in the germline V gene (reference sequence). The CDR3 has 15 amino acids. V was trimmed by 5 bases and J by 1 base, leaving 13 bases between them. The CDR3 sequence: CASSPVGGGTDTQYF. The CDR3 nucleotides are TGTGCCAGCAGCCCGGTCGGGGGTGGCACAGATACGCAGTATTTT.

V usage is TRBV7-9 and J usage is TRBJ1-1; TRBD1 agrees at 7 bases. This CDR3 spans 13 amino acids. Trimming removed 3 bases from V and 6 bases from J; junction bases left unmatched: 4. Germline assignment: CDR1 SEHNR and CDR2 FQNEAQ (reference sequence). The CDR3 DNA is TGTGCCAGCAGCTTCCACAGGGGAGCTGAAGCTTTCTTT. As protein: CASSFHRGAEAFF.

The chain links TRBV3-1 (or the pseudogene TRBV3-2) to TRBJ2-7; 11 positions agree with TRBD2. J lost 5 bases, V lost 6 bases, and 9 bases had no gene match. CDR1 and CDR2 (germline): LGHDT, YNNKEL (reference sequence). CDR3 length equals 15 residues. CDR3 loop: CASRPTSGSFHEQYF. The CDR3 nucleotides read TGTGCCAGCAGGCCTACTAGCGGGAGTTTTCACGAGCAGTACTTC.

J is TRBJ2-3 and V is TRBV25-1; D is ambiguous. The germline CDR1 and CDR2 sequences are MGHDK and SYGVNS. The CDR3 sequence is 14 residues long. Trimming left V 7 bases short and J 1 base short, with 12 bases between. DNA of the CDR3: TGTGCCAGCACCCCATTTGGAGGCACAGATACGCAGTATTTT. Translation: CASTPFGGTDTQYF.

The CDR3 region has the DNA TGTGCCAGCAGCCACCGACACCAAGGGGATCTCTATGGCTACACCTTC. Protein product: CASSHRHQGDLYGYTF. The genes are TRBV3-1 (or the pseudogene TRBV3-2) and TRBJ1-2; possible D gene TRBD1, 5 bases. Germline V gene sequence: CDR1 LGHDT, CDR2 YNNKEL (reference sequence). V lost 3 bases and J 4 bases, leaving 18 bases between the germline ends. This CDR3 is 16 amino acids long.

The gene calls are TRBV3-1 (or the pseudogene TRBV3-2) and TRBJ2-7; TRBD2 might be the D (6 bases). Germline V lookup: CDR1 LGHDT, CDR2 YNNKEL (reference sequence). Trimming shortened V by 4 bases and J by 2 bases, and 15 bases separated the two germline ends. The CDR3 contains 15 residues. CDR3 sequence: CASSPPGRTTYEQYF. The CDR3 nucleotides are TGTGCCAGCAGCCCCCCTGGGAGGACTACCTACGAGCAGTACTTC.

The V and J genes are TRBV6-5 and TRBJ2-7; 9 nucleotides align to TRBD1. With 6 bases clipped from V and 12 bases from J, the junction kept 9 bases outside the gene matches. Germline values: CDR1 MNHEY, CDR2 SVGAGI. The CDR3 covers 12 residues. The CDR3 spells CASRGTGGAPYF. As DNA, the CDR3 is TGTGCCAGCAGGGGAACAGGGGGCGCTCCGTACTTC.

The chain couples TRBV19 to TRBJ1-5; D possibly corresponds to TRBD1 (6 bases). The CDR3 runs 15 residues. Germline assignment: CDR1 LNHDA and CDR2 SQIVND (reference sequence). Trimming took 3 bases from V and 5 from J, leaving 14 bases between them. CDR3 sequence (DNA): TGTGCCAGTAGTATTGGCCAGGGGTCCTATCAGCCCCAGCATTTT. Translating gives CASSIGQGSYQPQHF. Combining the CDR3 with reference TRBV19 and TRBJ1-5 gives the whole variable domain DGGITQSPKYLFRKEGQNVTLSCEQNLNHDAMYWYRQDPGQGLRLIYYSQIVNDFQKGDIAEGYSVSREKKESFPLTVTSAQKNPTAFYLCASSIGQGSYQPQHFGDGTRLSIL.

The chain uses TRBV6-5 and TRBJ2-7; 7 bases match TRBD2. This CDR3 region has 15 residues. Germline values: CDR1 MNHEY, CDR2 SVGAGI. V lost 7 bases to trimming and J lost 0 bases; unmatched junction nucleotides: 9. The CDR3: CASTAGRGNSYEQYF. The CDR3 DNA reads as TGTGCCAGCACCGCGGGGCGGGGGAACTCCTACGAGCAGTACTTC.

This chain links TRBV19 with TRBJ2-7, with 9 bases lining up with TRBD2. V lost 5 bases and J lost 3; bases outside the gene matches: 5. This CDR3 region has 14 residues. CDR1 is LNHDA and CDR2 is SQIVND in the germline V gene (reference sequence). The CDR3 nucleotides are TGTGCCAGTAGTCCAGCGGGGGGAGACTACGAGCAGTACTTC. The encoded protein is CASSPAGGDYEQYF.

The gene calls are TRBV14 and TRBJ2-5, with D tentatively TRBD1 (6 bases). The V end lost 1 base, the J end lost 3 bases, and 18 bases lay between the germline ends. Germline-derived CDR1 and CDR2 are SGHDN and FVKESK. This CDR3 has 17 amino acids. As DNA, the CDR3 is TGTGCCAGCAGCCAAGCTAGATCAATCAGGGGAAAAGAGACCCAGTACTTC. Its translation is CASSQARSIRGKETQYF.

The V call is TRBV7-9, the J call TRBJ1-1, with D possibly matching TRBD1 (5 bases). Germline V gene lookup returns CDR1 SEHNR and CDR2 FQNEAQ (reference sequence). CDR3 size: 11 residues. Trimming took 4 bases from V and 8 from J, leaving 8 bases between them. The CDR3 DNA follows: TGTGCCAGCAGCTGGGGGGTGGAAGCTTTCTTT. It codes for CASSWGVEAFF.